This T cell receptor beta chain was observed in a study of T cells in Graves' hyperthyroidism and ophthalmopathy. Whole-study context: Before any treatment, at initial diagnosis, peripheral blood was collected.

No progression to ophthalmopathy during 18 months of follow-up defined stable disease. Uncontrolled infection, other autoimmune disease, pregnancy or lactation barred patients from enrollment. Researchers amplified the TCR beta CDR3 regions from RNA transcripts. Carried out on the TCR CDR3, a first-round RT-PCR used the HTBI primer set. TCRdb reprocessed the multiplex PCR reads via MiXCR and lists one record per CDR3 protein. The table has approximately 480,000 distinct CDR3 sequences, around 21% seen once; the top ten hold around 27%. Study-level points and caveats: The majority of expanded thyroid clonotypes above 0.001 also appeared in blood.

At least ten counts were recorded for this clonotype. Its antigen remains unknown. The junction differs from germline at one of its ends, possibly a read error. The CDR3 contains 14 residues. Germline CDR1 is MDHEN and CDR2 is SYDVKM. The chain links TRBV28 to TRBJ2-7; D is possibly TRBD1 (6 bases). This clonotype was obtained from a man between 18 and 29 years old with Graves' hyperthyroidism. Sequences were obtained from blood. The CDR3 sequence is CGSHQGNHPYEQYF. Written as DNA, the CDR3 is TGTGGCAGCCATCAGGGGAACCACCCCTACGAGCAGTACTTC.